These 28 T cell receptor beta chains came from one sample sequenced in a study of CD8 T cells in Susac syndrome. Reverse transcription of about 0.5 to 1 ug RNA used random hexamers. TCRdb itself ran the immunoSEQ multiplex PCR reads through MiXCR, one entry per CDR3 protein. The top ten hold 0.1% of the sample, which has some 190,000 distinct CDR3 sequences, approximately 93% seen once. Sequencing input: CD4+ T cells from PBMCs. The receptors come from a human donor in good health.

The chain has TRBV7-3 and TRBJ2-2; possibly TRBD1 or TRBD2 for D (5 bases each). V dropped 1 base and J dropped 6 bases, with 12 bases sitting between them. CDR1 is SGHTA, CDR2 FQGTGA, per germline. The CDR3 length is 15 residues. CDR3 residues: CASSLSPGAPGELFF. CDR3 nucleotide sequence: TGTGCCAGCAGCTTAAGCCCCGGGGCCCCCGGGGAGCTGTTTTTT.

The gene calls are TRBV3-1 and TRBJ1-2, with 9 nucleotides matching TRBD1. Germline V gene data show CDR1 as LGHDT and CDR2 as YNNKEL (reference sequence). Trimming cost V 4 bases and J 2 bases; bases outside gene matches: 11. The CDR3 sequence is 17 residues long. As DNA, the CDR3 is TGTGCCAGCAGCCCTACGGGACAGGGACTTCTGAACTATGGCTACACCTTC. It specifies CASSPTGQGLLNYGYTF.

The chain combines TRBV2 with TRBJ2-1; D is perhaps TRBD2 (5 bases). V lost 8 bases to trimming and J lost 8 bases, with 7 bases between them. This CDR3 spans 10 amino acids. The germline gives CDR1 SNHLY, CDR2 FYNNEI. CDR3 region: CASGLYEQFF. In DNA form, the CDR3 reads TGTGCCAGCGGACTTTATGAGCAGTTCTTC. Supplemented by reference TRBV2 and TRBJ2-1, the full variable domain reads EPEVTQTPSHQVTQMGQEVILRCVPISNHLYFYWYRQILGQKVEFLVSFYNNEISEKSEIFDDQFSVERPDGSNFTLKIRSTKLEDSAMYFCASGLYEQFFGPGTRLTVL.

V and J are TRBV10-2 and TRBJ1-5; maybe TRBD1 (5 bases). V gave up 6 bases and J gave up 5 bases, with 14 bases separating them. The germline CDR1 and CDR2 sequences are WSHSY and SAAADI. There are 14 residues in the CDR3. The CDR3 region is CASSRGDEDQPQHF. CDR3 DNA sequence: TGCGCCAGCAGCCGCGGGGACGAGGATCAGCCCCAGCATTTT.

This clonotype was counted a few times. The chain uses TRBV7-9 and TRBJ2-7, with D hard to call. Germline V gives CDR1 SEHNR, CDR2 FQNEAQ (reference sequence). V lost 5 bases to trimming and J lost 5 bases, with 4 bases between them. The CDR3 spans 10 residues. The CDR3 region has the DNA TGTGCCAGCAGCGGGAACGAGCAGTACTTC. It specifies CASSGNEQYF.

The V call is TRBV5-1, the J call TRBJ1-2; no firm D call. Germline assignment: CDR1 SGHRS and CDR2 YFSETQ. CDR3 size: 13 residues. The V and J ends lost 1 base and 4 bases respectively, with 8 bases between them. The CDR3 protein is CASSLRRGYGYTF. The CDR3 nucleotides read TGCGCCAGCAGCTTGCGCCGGGGCTATGGCTACACCTTC.

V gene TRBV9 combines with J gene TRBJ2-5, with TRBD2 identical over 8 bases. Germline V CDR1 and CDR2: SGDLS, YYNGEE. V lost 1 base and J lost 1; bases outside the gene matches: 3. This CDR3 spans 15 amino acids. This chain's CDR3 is CASSVREGFQETQYF. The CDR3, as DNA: TGTGCCAGCAGCGTACGGGAGGGCTTCCAAGAGACCCAGTACTTC.

CDR3 sequence: CATSTLGGNQPQHF. The DNA for the CDR3 is TGTGCCACCAGCACCCTAGGGGGAAATCAGCCCCAGCATTTT. This chain uses TRBV15 with TRBJ1-5; a weak D match, TRBD1 (6 bases). The CDR3 is 14 residues long. CDR1 LNHNV and CDR2 YYDKDF come from the germline V gene (reference sequence). V was pared by 4 bases and J by 4 bases, with 11 bases between.

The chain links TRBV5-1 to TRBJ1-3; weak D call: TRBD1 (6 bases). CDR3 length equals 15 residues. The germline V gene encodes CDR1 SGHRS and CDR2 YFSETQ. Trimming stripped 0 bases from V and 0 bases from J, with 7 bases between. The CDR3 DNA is TGCGCCAGCAGCTTGGCCAGGGGCTCTGGAAACACCATATATTTT. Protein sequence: CASSLARGSGNTIYF. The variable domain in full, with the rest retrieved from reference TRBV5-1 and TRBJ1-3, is KAGVTQTPRYLIKTRGQQVTLSCSPISGHRSVSWYQQTPGQGLQFLFEYFSETQRNKGNFPGRFSGRQFSNSRSEMNVSTLELGDSALYLCASSLARGSGNTIYFGEGSWLTVV.

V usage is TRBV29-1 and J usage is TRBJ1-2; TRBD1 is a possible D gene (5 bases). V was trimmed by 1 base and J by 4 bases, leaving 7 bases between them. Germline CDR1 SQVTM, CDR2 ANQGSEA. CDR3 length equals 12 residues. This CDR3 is CSVEVGVYGYTF. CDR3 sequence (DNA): TGCAGCGTTGAAGTGGGGGTCTATGGCTACACCTTC. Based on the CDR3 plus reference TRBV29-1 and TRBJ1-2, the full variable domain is SAVISQKPSRDICQRGTSLTIQCQVDSQVTMMFWYRQQPGQSLTLIATANQGSEATYESGFVIDKFPISRPNLTFSTLTVSNMSPEDSSIYLCSVEVGVYGYTFGSGTRLTVV.

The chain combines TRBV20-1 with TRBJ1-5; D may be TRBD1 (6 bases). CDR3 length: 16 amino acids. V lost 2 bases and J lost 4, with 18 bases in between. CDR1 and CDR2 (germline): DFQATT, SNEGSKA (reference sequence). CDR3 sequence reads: CSARSGGRRRNQPQHF. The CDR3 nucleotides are TGCAGTGCTAGATCGGGGGGCAGGAGAAGGAATCAGCCCCAGCATTTT.

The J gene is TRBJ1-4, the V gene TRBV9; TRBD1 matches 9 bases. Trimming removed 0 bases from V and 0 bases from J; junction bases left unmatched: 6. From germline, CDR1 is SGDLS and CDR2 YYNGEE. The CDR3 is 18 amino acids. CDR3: CASSVVPGQGTTNEKLFF. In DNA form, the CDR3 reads TGTGCCAGCAGCGTAGTCCCGGGACAGGGAACAACTAATGAAAAACTGTTTTTT.

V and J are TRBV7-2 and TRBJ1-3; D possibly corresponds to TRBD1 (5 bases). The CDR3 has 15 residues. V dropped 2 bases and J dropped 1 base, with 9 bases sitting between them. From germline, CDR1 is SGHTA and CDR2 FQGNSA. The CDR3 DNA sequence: TGTGCCAGCAGCTTAATTCAGGGATCTGGAAACACCATATATTTT. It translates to CASSLIQGSGNTIYF.

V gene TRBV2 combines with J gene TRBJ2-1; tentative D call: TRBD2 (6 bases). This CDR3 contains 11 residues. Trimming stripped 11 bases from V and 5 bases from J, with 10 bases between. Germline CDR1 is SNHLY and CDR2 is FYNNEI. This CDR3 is CAGGLNNEQFF. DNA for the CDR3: TGTGCCGGGGGACTTAACAATGAGCAGTTCTTC.

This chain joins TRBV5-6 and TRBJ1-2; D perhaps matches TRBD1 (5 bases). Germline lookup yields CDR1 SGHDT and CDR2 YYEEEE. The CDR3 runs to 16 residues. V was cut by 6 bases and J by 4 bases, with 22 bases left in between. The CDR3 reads CASNGQWRQRRYGYTF. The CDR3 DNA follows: TGTGCCAGCAACGGTCAGTGGAGACAGCGTCGCTATGGCTACACCTTC.

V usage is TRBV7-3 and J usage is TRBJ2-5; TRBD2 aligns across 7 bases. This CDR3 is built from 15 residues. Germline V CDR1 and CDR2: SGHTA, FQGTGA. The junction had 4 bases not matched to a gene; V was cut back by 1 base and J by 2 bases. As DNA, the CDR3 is TGTGCCAGCAGCTTAATCGGGGGGAGGCAAGAGACCCAGTACTTC. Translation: CASSLIGGRQETQYF. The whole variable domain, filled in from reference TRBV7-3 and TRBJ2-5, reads GAGVSQTPSNKVTEKGKYVELRCDPISGHTALYWYRQSLGQGPEFLIYFQGTGAADDSGLPNDRFFAVRPEGSVSTLKIQRTERGDSAVYLCASSLIGGRQETQYFGPGTRLLVL.

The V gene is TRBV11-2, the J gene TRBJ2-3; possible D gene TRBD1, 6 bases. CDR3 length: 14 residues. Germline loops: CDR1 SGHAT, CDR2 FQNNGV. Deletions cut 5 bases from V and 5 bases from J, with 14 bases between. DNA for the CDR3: TGTGCCAGCAGCCTTGACAGGTTAGGAGATACGCAGTATTTT. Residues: CASSLDRLGDTQYF.

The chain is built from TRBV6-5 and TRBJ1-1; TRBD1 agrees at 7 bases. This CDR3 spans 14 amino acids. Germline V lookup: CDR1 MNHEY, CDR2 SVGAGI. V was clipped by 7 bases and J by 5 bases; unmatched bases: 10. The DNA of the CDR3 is TGTGCCAGCACCCGGGGAGGGGGCGGAACTGAAGCTTTCTTT. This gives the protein CASTRGGGGTEAFF.

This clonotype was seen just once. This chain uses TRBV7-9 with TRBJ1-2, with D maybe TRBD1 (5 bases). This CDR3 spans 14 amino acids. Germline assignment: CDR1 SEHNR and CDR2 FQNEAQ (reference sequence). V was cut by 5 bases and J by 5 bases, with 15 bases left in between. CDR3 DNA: TGTGCCAGCAGCGACCGGGACCGAGTATATGGCTACACCTTC. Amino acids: CASSDRDRVYGYTF.

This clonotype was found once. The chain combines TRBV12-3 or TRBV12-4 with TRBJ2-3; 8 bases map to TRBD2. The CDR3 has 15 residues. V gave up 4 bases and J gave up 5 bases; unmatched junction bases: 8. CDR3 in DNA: TGTGCCAGCAGTTCTGGGACTAGTGGAAGAGATACGCAGTATTTT. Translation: CASSSGTSGRDTQYF.

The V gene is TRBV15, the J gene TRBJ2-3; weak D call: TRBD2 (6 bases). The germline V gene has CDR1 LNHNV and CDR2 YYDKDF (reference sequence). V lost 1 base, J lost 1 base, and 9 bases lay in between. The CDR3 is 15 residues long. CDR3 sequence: CATSRGGGGTDTQYF. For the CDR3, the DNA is TGTGCCACCAGCAGAGGTGGCGGGGGCACAGATACGCAGTATTTT.

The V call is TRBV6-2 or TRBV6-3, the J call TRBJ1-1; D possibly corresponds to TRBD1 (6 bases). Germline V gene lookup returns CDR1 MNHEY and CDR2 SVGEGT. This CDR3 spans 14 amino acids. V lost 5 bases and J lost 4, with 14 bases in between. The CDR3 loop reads CASSLRTVRTEAFF. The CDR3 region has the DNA TGTGCCAGCAGTCTCCGGACAGTTCGCACTGAAGCTTTCTTT.

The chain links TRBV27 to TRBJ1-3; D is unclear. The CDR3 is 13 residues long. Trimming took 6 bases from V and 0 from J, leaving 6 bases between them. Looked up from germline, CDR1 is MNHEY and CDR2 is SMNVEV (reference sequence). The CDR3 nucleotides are TGTGCCAGCAGCCGTAACTCTGGAAACACCATATATTTT. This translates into CASSRNSGNTIYF.

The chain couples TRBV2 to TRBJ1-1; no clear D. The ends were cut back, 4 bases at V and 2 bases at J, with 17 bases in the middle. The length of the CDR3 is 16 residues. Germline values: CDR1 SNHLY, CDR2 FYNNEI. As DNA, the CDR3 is TGTGCCAGCAGTGGGGCCAGGACCCTTTTAAACACTGAAGCTTTCTTT. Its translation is CASSGARTLLNTEAFF.

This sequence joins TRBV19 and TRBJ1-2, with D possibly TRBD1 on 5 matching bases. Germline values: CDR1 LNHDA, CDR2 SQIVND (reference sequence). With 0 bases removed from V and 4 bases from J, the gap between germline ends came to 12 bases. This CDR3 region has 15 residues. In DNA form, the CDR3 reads TGTGCCAGTAGTATAGACGGCCGGGGGACCTATGGCTACACCTTC. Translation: CASSIDGRGTYGYTF.

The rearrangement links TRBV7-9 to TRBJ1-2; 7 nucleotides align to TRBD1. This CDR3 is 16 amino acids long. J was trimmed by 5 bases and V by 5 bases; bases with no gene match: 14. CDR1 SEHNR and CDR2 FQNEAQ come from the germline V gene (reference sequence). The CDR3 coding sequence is TGTGCCAGCAGCCAAATCCGAGGACAGGTTGCTTATGGCTACACCTTC. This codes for CASSQIRGQVAYGYTF.

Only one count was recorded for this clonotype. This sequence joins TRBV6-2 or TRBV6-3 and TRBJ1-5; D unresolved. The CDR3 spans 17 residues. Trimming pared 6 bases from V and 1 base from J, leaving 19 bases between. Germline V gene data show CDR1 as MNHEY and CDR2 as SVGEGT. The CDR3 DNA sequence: TGTGCCAGCAGCCAGGCTCGGGCCGCTGGGAGCAATCAGCCCCAGCATTTT. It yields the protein CASSQARAAGSNQPQHF.

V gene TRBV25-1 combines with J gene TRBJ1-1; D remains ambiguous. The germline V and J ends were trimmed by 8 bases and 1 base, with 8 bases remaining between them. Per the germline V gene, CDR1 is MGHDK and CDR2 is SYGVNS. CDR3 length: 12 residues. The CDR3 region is CASQRGNTEAFF. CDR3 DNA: TGTGCCAGCCAGAGAGGGAACACTGAAGCTTTCTTT.